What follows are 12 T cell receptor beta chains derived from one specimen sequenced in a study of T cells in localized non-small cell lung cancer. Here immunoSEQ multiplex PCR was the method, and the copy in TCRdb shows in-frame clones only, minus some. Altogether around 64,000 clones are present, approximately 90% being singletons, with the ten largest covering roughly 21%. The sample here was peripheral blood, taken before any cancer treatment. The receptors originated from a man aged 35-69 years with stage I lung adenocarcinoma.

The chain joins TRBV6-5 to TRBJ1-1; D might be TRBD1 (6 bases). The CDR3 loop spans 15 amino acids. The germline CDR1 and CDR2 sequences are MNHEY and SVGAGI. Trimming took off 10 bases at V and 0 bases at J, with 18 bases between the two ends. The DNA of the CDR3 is TGTGCCACCAGCTTGAAAGGACAGATGAACACTGAAGCTTTCTTT. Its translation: CATSLKGQMNTEAFF.

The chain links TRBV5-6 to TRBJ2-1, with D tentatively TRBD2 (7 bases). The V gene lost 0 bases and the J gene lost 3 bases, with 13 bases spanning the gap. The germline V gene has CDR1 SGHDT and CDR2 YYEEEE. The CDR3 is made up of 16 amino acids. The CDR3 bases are TGTGCCAGCAGCTTGGATGGGGGGGCCCTCTACAATGAGCAGTTCTTC. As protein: CASSLDGGALYNEQFF.

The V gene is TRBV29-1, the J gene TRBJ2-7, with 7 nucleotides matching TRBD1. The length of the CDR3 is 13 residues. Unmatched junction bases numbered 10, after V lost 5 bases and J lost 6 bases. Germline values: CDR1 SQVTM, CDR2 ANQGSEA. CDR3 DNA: TGCAGCGTTCTCATTACAGGGGAATTCGAGCAGTACTTC. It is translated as CSVLITGEFEQYF.

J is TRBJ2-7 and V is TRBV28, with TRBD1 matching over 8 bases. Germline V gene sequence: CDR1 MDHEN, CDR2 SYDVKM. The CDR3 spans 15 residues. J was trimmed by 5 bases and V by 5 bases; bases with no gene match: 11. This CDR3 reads CASSPGTGPRDEQYF. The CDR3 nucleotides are TGTGCCAGCAGTCCCGGGACAGGCCCGCGGGACGAGCAGTACTTC. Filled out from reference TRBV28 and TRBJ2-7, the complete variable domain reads DVKVTQSSRYLVKRTGEKVFLECVQDMDHENMFWYRQDPGLGLRLIYFSYDVKMKEKGDIPEGYSVSREKKERFSLILESASTNQTSMYLCASSPGTGPRDEQYFGPGTRLTVT.

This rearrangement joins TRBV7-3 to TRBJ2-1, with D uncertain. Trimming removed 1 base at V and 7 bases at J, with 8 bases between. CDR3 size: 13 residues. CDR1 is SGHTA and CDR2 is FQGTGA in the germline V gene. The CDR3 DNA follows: TGTGCCAGCAGCTTAAAAGCTGGGAATGAGCAGTTCTTC. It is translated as CASSLKAGNEQFF.

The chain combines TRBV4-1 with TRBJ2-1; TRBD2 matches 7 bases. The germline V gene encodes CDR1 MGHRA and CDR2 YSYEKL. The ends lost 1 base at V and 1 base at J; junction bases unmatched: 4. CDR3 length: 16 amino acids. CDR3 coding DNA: TGCGCCAGCAGCCAAGGCCCTAGCGGTTCCTACAATGAGCAGTTCTTC. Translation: CASSQGPSGSYNEQFF.

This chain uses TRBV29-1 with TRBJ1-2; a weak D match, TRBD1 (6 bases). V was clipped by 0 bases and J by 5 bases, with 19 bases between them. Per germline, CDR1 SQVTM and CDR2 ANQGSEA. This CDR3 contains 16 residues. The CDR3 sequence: CSVEEPDGRGAYGYTF. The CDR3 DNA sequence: TGCAGCGTTGAAGAACCCGACGGGAGGGGGGCATATGGCTACACCTTC.

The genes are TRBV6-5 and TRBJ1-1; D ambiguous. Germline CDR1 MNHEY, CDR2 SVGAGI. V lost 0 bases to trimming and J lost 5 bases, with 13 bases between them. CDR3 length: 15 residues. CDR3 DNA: TGTGCCAGCAGTTACTCGGGAAGGGCACGAACTGAAGCTTTCTTT. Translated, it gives CASSYSGRARTEAFF.

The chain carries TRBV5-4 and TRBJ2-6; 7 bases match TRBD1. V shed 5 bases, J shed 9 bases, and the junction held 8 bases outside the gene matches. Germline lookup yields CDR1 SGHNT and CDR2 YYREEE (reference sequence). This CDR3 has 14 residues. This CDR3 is CASSSQGQSNVLTF. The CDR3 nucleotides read TGTGCCAGCAGTTCCCAGGGACAGAGCAACGTCCTGACTTTC. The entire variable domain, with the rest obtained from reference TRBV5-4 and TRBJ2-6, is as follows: ETGVTQSPTHLIKTRGQQVTLRCSSQSGHNTVSWYQQALGQGPQFIFQYYREEENGRGNFPPRFSGLQFPNYSSELNVNALELDDSALYLCASSSQGQSNVLTFGAGSRLTVL.

The CDR3 DNA is TGTGCCAGCAGTCAACCCTACTACGAGCAGTACTTC. Translating it yields CASSQPYYEQYF. The chain combines TRBV28 with TRBJ2-7; D is unresolved. Germline-derived CDR1 and CDR2 are MDHEN and SYDVKM. CDR3 size: 12 residues. Trimming pared 5 bases from V and 3 bases from J, leaving 8 bases between.

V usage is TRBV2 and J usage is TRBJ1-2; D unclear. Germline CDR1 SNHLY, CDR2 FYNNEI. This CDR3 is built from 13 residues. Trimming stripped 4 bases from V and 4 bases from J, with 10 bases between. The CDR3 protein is CASSAQLPYGYTF. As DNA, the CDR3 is TGTGCCAGCAGTGCTCAGTTACCCTATGGCTACACCTTC.

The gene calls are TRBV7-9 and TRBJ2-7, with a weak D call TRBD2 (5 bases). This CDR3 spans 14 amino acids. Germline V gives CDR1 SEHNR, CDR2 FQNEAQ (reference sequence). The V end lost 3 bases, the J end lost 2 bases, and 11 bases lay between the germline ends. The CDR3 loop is CASSFSAAAYEQYF. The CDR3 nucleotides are TGTGCCAGCAGCTTCTCCGCAGCGGCCTACGAGCAGTACTTC. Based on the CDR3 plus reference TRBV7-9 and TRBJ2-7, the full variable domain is DTGVSQNPRHKITKRGQNVTFRCDPISEHNRLYWYRQTLGQGPEFLTYFQNEAQLEKSRLLSDRFSAERPKGSFSTLEIQRTEQGDSAMYLCASSFSAAAYEQYFGPGTRLTVT.